The 12 T cell receptor beta chains given below trace back to one sample, sequenced in a study of brain T cells in children with intractable seizures. Only in-frame clones appear in the TCRdb table, and some are missing; sequencing was by immunoSEQ multiplex PCR. The table includes approximately 60,000 clones, about 96% detected once. Specimen: peripheral blood, collected at surgery. Source of these receptors: a boy in the first two years of life with focal cortical dysplasia and intractable seizures.

V gene TRBV19 combines with J gene TRBJ2-7; 9 bases align to TRBD1. The CDR3 runs to 15 residues. Germline values: CDR1 LNHDA, CDR2 SQIVND (reference sequence). J was trimmed by 4 bases and V by 7 bases; bases with no gene match: 11. DNA for the CDR3: TGTGCCAGTAAACAACAGGGGGCTCTTCTGTACGAGCAGTACTTC. Amino acids: CASKQQGALLYEQYF.

The chain's CDR3 is CASSARTGRTYEQYF. DNA of the CDR3: TGTGCCAGCAGCGCGAGGACAGGGAGGACCTACGAGCAGTACTTC. This chain connects TRBV9 to TRBJ2-7; 8 bases align to TRBD1. There are 15 residues in the CDR3. From germline, CDR1 is SGDLS and CDR2 YYNGEE. V dropped 3 bases and J dropped 2; count of bases not matched to a gene: 7.

The chain employs TRBV19 and TRBJ2-2; 7 nucleotides agree with TRBD1. The CDR3 has 16 residues. Germline V lookup: CDR1 LNHDA, CDR2 SQIVND (reference sequence). V lost 10 bases and J lost 4; bases outside the gene matches: 15. DNA for the CDR3: TGTGCCATCCGGACAGGACCCGCTGGGGGCACCGGGGAGCTGTTTTTT. Its translation is CAIRTGPAGGTGELFF. The variable domain in full, completed from reference TRBV19 and TRBJ2-2, reads DGGITQSPKYLFRKEGQNVTLSCEQNLNHDAMYWYRQDPGQGLRLIYYSQIVNDFQKGDIAEGYSVSREKKESFPLTVTSAQKNPTAFYLCAIRTGPAGGTGELFFGEGSRLTVL.

This chain joins TRBV23-1 and TRBJ2-1, with 8 bases fitting TRBD1. TRBV23-1 qualifies as an ORF whose function is uncertain. The trim removed 3 bases at V and 16 bases at J, leaving 8 bases unmatched. This CDR3 has 12 residues. Here the CDR3 reads CASSQGTGGRFF. The CDR3, as DNA: TGCGCCAGCAGTCAGGGAACAGGGGGGAGATTCTTC.

The rearrangement joins TRBV19 to TRBJ1-1; D possibly corresponds to TRBD1 (5 bases). The germline V gene has CDR1 LNHDA and CDR2 SQIVND (reference sequence). The CDR3 runs 14 residues. The V and J ends lost 5 bases and 2 bases respectively, with 12 bases between them. CDR3 sequence reads: CASSLGPVNTEAFF. The CDR3 DNA sequence: TGTGCCAGTAGTTTGGGGCCGGTTAACACTGAAGCTTTCTTT.

This clone was seen a single time. The chain joins TRBV15 to TRBJ2-7; D gene unclear. The CDR3 runs 16 residues. Trimming left V 1 base short and J 1 base short, with 14 bases between. The germline V gene encodes CDR1 LNHNV and CDR2 YYDKDF (reference sequence). The CDR3 region is CATSRASGDASYEQYF. The DNA of the CDR3 is TGTGCCACCAGCAGAGCCTCAGGTGACGCGTCCTACGAGCAGTACTTC.

DNA of the CDR3: TGTGCCAGCTCACCACGACAGACCTACGAGCAGTACTTC. It codes for CASSPRQTYEQYF. This chain uses TRBV18 with TRBJ2-7; a weak D match, TRBD1 (5 bases). The CDR3 consists of 13 residues. With 1 base removed from V and 2 bases from J, the gap between germline ends came to 6 bases. CDR1 KGHSH and CDR2 LQKENI come from the germline V gene.

V usage is TRBV28 and J usage is TRBJ2-7; a possible D gene is TRBD2 (5 bases). The V gene's germline CDR1 is MDHEN and CDR2 SYDVKM. The CDR3 has 15 residues. Deletions cut 2 bases from V and 6 bases from J, with 17 bases between. This CDR3 is CASSLIRGRTGEQYF. CDR3 sequence (DNA): TGTGCCAGCAGTTTAATTCGGGGAAGAACGGGCGAGCAGTACTTC. Full variable domain (remainder filled in from reference TRBV28 and TRBJ2-7): DVKVTQSSRYLVKRTGEKVFLECVQDMDHENMFWYRQDPGLGLRLIYFSYDVKMKEKGDIPEGYSVSREKKERFSLILESASTNQTSMYLCASSLIRGRTGEQYFGPGTRLTVT.

The V call is TRBV12-5, the J call TRBJ2-3; no clear D. This CDR3 spans 12 amino acids. V was shortened by 2 bases and J by 2 bases, with 2 bases between the two germline ends. Germline CDR1 reads LGHNT; CDR2 reads FRNRAP. The CDR3: CASGLNTDTQYF. As DNA, the CDR3 is TGTGCTAGTGGTTTGAACACAGATACGCAGTATTTT.

This clone was seen just once. V and J are TRBV5-6 and TRBJ2-6; D is uncertain. V was clipped by 7 bases and J by 4 bases, with 15 bases between them. The CDR3 spans 15 residues. The germline V gene encodes CDR1 SGHDT and CDR2 YYEEEE. The CDR3 reads CASLLLGSGANVLTF. The CDR3 DNA is TGTGCCAGCCTCCTACTTGGCTCCGGGGCCAACGTCCTGACTTTC.

This chain connects TRBV10-3 to TRBJ2-3, with TRBD2 identical over 10 bases. Germline V lookup: CDR1 ENHRY, CDR2 SYGVKD. V trimming: 2 bases; J trimming: 2 bases; junction bases outside the gene matches: 7. This CDR3 has 17 residues. CDR3 amino acids: CAISERASGGFTDTQYF. CDR3 DNA sequence: TGTGCCATCAGTGAGAGGGCTAGCGGGGGATTCACAGATACGCAGTATTTT.

The chain has TRBV10-1 and TRBJ1-4; tentatively, D is TRBD1 (6 bases). The germline CDR1 and CDR2 sequences are WNHNN and SYGVQD (reference sequence). The CDR3 is made up of 15 amino acids. V lost 9 bases and J lost 0, with 14 bases in between. CDR3 protein: CARIRQVATNEKLFF. CDR3 in DNA: TGCGCCAGAATTCGACAGGTAGCAACTAATGAAAAACTGTTTTTT.